Listed below are T cell receptor beta chains from one sample, sequenced in a study of control samples from healthy donors and cancer patients. Some clones are missing from TCRdb's copy, which holds only in-frame ones; the method was immunoSEQ multiplex PCR. This sample has about 130,000 clones, with about nine tenths found just once. Sequenced sample: blood. The receptors stem from a woman aged 45-60 years in good health. Each CDR3 is given with its conserved first and last residue. The order of the fields is V gene, J gene, CDR3 protein.

TRBV6-5	TRBJ1-5	CASSRDGRNQPQHF
TRBV6-5	TRBJ1-6	CASSYGRSNSPLHF
TRBV19	TRBJ1-5	CASGGRRSNQPQHF
TRBV2	TRBJ2-1	CASKWDSSNEQFF
TRBV3-1/TRBV3-2	TRBJ2-3	CASSQGRGGTDTQYF
TRBV2	TRBJ1-1	CASGADRGLGTEAFF
TRBV5-1	TRBJ1-1	CASNLDTRTEAFF
TRBV6-1	TRBJ2-5	CASSDPGAQETQYF
TRBV10-1	TRBJ1-1	CASSESGNTEAFF
TRBV2	TRBJ2-7	CASSEGRLPAYEQYF
TRBV28	TRBJ2-1	CASSARTGAVYYNEQFF
TRBV7-8	TRBJ2-7	CASSLVRHSYEQYF
TRBV5-1	TRBJ1-3	CASSSQGAGNTIYF
TRBV10-1	TRBJ1-1	CASSYGQNTEAFF
TRBV28	TRBJ2-3	CASSSITDTQYF
TRBV19	TRBJ1-6	CASSLGADYNSPLHF
TRBV25-1	TRBJ2-3	CASSEEEAYTDTQYF
TRBV4-1	TRBJ1-2	CASSQGQGRADGYTF
TRBV27	TRBJ2-7	CASRDRGYEQYF
TRBV29-1	TRBJ2-5	CSVAWRQETQYF
TRBV20-1	TRBJ2-5	CSASRLTYQETQYF
TRBV5-6	TRBJ1-1	CASSAGLGADTEAFF
TRBV3-1/TRBV3-2	TRBJ1-3	CASSTRGGGNTIYF
TRBV5-6	TRBJ1-1	CASSPGGLANTEAFF
TRBV2	TRBJ2-4	CASSEGQGLAKNIQYF
TRBV7-9	TRBJ1-4	CASSLVGRGIANEKLFF
TRBV28	TRBJ1-2	CASGGDRWTTRGYTF
TRBV7-9	TRBJ2-7	CASSPPSGGAYEQYF
TRBV6-1	TRBJ2-7	CASSDRPGLAELYEQYF
TRBV27	TRBJ2-6	CASQTVASGANVLTF
TRBV15	TRBJ1-2	CATSRSLGGAPLDGYTF
TRBV29-1	TRBJ2-3	CSVELRTESTDTQYF
TRBV30	TRBJ1-5	CAWSVRQSQPQHF
TRBV7-8	TRBJ1-1	CASSLRMDTEAFF
TRBV5-1	TRBJ2-7	CASSLDRTGAAEQYF
TRBV5-6	TRBJ1-2	CASSFVRGYGYTF
TRBV5-6	TRBJ1-5	CASSLAGQYSNQPQHF
TRBV6-1	TRBJ2-2	CASSETSGGASGELFF
TRBV6-5	TRBJ1-1	CASSYIGTGETEAFF
TRBV27	TRBJ2-7	CASSSDLGTSGRYEQYF
TRBV27	TRBJ2-1	CASSPRGGSSNEQFF
TRBV7-9	TRBJ2-1	CASSLLGFYNEQFF
TRBV6-6	TRBJ2-3	CASSLLTNTDTQYF
TRBV7-9	TRBJ2-7	CASREWDSLHF
TRBV9	TRBJ2-1	CASSVAWANEQFF
TRBV6-6	TRBJ2-1	CASSHDVRGRGNEQFF